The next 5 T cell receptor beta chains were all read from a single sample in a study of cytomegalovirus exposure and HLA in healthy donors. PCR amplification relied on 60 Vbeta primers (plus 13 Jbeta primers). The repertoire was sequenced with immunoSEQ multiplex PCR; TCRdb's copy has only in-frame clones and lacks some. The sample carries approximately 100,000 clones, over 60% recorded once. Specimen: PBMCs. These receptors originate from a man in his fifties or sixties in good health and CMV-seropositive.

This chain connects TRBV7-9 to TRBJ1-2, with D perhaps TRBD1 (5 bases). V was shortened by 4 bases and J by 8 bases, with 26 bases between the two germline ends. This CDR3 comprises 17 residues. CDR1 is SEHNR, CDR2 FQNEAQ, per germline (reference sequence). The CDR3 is CASSSTSGGAGDEGYTF. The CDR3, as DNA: TGTGCCAGCAGCTCCACAAGCGGGGGAGCGGGCGATGAGGGCTACACCTTC. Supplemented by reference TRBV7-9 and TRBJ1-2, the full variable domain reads DTGVSQNPRHKITKRGQNVTFRCDPISEHNRLYWYRQTLGQGPEFLTYFQNEAQLEKSRLLSDRFSAERPKGSFSTLEIQRTEQGDSAMYLCASSSTSGGAGDEGYTFGSGTRLTVV.

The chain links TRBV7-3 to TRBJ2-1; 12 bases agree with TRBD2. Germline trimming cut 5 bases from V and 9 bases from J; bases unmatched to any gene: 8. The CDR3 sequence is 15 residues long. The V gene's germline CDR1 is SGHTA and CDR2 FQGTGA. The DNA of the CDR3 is TGTGCCAGCAGCCCGCTAGCGGGGGGGCAGGTTGAGCAGTTCTTC. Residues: CASSPLAGGQVEQFF.

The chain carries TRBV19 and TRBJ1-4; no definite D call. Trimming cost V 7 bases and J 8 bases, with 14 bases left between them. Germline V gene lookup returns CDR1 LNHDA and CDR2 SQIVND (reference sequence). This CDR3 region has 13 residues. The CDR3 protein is CASNLAIGEKLFF. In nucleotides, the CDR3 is TGTGCCAGTAATTTGGCTATCGGGGAAAAACTGTTTTTT.

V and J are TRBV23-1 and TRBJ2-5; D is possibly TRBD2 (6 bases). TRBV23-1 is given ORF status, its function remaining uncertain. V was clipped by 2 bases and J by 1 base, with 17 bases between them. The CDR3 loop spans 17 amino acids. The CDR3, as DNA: TGCGCCAGCAGTCAACGCACGAGGAGGGGTCCCCAAGAGACCCAGTACTTC. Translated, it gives CASSQRTRRGPQETQYF.

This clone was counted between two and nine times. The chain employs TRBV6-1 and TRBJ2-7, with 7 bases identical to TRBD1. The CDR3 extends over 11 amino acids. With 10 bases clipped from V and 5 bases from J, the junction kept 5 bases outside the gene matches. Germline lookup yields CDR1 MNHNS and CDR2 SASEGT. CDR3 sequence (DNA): TGTGCCACGACAGGGAACAACGAGCAGTACTTC. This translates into CATTGNNEQYF.